This TCR beta chain was documented in a study of Ad26.COV2.S vaccination and SARS-CoV-2 variants. Here immunoSEQ multiplex PCR was the method, and the copy in TCRdb shows in-frame clones only, minus some. The sample contains some 240,000 clones, around 88% of which appear only once. As for treatment: about 20 received Ad26.COV2.S at low or high dose, single or two shots; about 5 received placebo; per-sample allocation not given. Sampling happened 63 days after the first vaccine or placebo injection. Trimming pared 6 bases from V and 6 bases from J, leaving 9 bases between. The CDR3 contains 12 residues. Germline V lookup: CDR1 MNHEY, CDR2 SVGAGI.

The chain employs TRBV6-5 and TRBJ2-4; no firm D call. The sequence derives from a person between 18 and 59 years old who received the Ad26.COV2.S COVID-19 vaccine or a placebo. The starting material was peripheral blood, obtained in a trial of Ad26.COV2.S vaccine versus placebo. The CDR3 loop is CASRASVNIQYF. CDR3 DNA: TGTGCCAGCAGGGCCAGCGTAAACATTCAGTACTTC.